This record looks at one T cell receptor (beta chain) sequence and its context. Its cognate antigen is unknown. CDR1 and CDR2 from the germline V gene are MGHRA and YSYEKL. This CDR3 is 15 amino acids long. V lost 0 bases and J lost 7, with 13 bases in between. The table came from immunoSEQ multiplex PCR; TCRdb's copy has only in-frame clones and leaves some out. The table includes under 150,000 clones, about 95% detected once. The data stem from a study of graft-versus-host responses after intestinal transplantation. In the study overall: Among the recipients, transplants were multivisceral, liver-intestinal, or isolated intestinal. The whole recipient group had anti-thymocyte globulin induction followed by tacrolimus and steroids for two to three years.

Regarding the study as a whole: Declining HvG levels early post-transplant were linked to peak circulating GvH clone levels. GvH clones were identified in recipient marrow, with some first appearing in ileum or blood.

Sequenced here: unstimulated CD8+ T cells sorted from spleen or lymph node cells, sampled before intestinal transplant. The receptor was isolated from a human donor who received an intestinal transplant. The rearrangement links TRBV4-1 to TRBJ1-5; a possible D gene is TRBD1 (5 bases). Here the CDR3 reads CASSQDGRVDQPQHF. Written as DNA, the CDR3 is TGCGCCAGCAGCCAAGATGGCAGGGTAGACCAGCCCCAGCATTTT.